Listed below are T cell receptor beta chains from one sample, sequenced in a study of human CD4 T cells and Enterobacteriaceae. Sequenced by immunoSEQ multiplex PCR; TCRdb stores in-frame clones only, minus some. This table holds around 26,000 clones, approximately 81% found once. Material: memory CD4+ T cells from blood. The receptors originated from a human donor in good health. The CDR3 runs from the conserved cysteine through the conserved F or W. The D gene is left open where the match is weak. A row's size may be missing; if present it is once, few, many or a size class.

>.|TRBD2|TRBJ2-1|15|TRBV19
TGTGCCAGTAGTACCGGGACTAGCGGGATTAATGAGCAGTTCTTC
CASSTGTSGINEQFF
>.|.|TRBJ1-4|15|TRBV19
TGTGCCAGTAGTATACGGCCGGGGGCGGGAGAAAAACTGTTTTTT
CASSIRPGAGEKLFF
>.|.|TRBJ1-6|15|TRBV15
TGTGCCACCAGCAGAGATCCGACAGAAAATTCACCCCTCCACTTT
CATSRDPTENSPLHF
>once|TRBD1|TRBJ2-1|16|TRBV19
TGTGCCAGTAGTCTGACGAAGGGGGCCGGTTACAATGAGCAGTTCTTC
CASSLTKGAGYNEQFF
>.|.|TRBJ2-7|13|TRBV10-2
TGCGCCAGCAGGGTTACAAACTCCTACGAGCAGTACTTC
CASRVTNSYEQYF
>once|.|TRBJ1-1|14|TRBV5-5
TGTGCCAGCAGCTTGCTGACAGACGGGGCTGAAGCTTTCTTT
CASSLLTDGAEAFF
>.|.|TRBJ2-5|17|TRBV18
TGTGCCAGCTCACCGCAGGAAGCGGGGGCAGGGGGAGAGACCCAGTACTTC
CASSPQEAGAGGETQYF
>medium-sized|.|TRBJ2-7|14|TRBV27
TGTGCCAGCAGTGCCGGGGACTCCCACTACGAGCAGTACTTC
CASSAGDSHYEQYF
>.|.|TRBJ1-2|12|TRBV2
TGTGCCAGCCGCCAGGGGAACTATGGCTACACCTTC
CASRQGNYGYTF
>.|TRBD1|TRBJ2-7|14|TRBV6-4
TGTGCCAGCAGTGAGGGACAGGGGGCCTACGAGCAGTACTTC
CASSEGQGAYEQYF
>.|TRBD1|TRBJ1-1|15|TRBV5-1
TGCGCCAGCAGCCTGGAGGGGGCTTTGAACACTGAAGCTTTCTTT
CASSLEGALNTEAFF
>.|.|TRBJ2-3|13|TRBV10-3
TGTGCCCTCAGGGGGGAGGGCCCAGATACGCAGTATTTT
CALRGEGPDTQYF
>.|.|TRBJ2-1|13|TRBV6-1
TGTGCCAGCTTAGGATCAGGGGGGAATGAGCAGTTCTTC
CASLGSGGNEQFF
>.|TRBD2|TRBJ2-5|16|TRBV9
TGTGCCAGCAGCGTAGGTTCCAGCGGGAGACAAGAGACCCAGTACTTC
CASSVGSSGRQETQYF
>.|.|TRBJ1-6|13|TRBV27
TGTGCCAGTCGGCCGGGGGGCTCTTCACCCCTCCACTTT
CASRPGGSSPLHF
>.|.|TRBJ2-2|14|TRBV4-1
TGCGCCAGCCACGAAAGGGCGGGCACCGGGGAGCTGTTTTTT
CASHERAGTGELFF
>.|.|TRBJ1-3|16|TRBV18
TGTGCCAGCTCCCCCACGTCAGGGAGCCTTGGAAACACCATATATTTT
CASSPTSGSLGNTIYF
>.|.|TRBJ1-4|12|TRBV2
TGTGCCAGCAGTGTAGGGGATGGAGAACTGTTTTTT
CASSVGDGELFF